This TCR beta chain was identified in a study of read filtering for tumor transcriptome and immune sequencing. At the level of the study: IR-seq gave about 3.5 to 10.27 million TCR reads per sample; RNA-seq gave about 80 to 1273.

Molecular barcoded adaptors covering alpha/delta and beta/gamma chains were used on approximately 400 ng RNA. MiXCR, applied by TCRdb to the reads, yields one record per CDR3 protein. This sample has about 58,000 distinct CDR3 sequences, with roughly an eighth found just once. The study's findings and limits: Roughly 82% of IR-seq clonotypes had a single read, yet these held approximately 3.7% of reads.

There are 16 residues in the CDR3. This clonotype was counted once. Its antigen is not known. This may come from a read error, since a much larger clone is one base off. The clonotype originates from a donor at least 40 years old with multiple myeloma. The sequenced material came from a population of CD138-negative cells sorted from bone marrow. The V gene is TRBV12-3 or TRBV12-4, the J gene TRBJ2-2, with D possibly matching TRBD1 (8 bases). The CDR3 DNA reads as TGTGCCAGCAGCCTCTGGGACAGGTCAGATGGCGGGGGGCTGTTTTTT. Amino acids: CASSLWDRSDGGGLFF.